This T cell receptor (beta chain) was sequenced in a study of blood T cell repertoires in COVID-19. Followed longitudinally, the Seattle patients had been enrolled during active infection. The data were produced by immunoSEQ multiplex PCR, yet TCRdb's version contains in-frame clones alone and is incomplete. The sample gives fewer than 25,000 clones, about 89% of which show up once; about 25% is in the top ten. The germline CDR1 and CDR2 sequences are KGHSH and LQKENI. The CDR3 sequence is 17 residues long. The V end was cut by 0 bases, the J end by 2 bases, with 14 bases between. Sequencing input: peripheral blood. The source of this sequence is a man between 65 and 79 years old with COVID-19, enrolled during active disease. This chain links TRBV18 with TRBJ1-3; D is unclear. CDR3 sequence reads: CASSPPSGVNTGNTIYF. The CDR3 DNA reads TGTGCCAGCTCACCACCTTCGGGAGTAAACACTGGAAACACCATATATTTT.